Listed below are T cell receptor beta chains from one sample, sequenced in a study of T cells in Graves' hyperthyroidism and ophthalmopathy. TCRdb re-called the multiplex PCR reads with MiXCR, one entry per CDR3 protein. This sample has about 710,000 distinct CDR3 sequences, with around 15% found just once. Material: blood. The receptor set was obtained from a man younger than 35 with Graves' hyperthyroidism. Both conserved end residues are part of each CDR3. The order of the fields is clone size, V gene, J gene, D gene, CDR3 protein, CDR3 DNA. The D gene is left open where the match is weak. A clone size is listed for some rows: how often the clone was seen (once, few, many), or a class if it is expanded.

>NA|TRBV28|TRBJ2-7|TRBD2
CASSLLAGATYEQYF
TGTGCCAGCAGTTTGCTAGCGGGAGCAACATACGAGCAGTACTTC
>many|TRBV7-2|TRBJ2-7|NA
CASSLDLPYEQYF
TGTGCCAGCAGCTTAGACTTGCCCTACGAGCAGTACTTC
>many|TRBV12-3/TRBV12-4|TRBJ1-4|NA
CASSESATNEKLFF
TGTGCCAGCAGTGAGAGTGCAACTAATGAAAAACTGTTTTTT
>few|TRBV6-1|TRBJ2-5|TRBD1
CASSWGTGQETQYF
TGTGCCAGCAGTTGGGGGACAGGGCAAGAGACCCAGTACTTC
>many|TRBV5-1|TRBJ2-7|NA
CASSAGAGGEQYF
TGCGCCAGCAGCGCGGGGGCTGGCGGCGAGCAGTACTTC
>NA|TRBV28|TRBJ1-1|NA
CASSFRPPDTEAFF
TGTGCCAGCAGTTTCAGGCCGCCGGACACTGAAGCTTTCTTT
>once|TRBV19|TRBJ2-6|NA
CASSIAASVVVLTF
TGTGCCAGTAGTATAGCGGCATCTGTCGTCGTCCTGACTTTC
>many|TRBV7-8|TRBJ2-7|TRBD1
CASSFGDRAYEQYF
TGTGCCAGCAGCTTCGGTGACAGGGCCTACGAGCAGTACTTC
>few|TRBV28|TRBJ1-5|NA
CASSLSWRGSQPQHF
TGTGCCAGCAGTTTATCATGGAGGGGAAGTCAGCCCCAGCATTTT
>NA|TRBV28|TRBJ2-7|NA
CAGSRVFEQYF
TGTGCCGGCAGCCGCGTATTTGAGCAGTACTTC
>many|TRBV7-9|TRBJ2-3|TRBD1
CASSRDSNTQYF
TGTGCCAGCAGCCGGGACAGTAATACGCAGTATTTT
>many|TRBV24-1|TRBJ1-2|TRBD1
CATSDSDRGRDGYTF
TGTGCCACCAGTGATTCGGACAGGGGGAGGGATGGCTACACCTTC
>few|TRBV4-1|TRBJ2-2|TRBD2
CASSQEKGRLGRAGELFF
TGCGCCAGCAGCCAAGAGAAGGGGCGGCTGGGGAGGGCCGGGGAGCTGTTTTTT
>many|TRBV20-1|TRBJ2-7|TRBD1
CSARDRTGHHEQYF
TGCAGTGCTAGAGATCGGACAGGGCACCACGAGCAGTACTTC
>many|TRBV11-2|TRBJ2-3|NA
CASSFRSSDTQYF
TGTGCCAGCAGCTTTAGGTCCTCAGATACGCAGTATTTT
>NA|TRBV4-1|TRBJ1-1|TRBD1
CASSHRQGLRDTEAFF
TGCGCCAGCAGCCACAGACAGGGACTCCGGGACACTGAAGCTTTCTTT
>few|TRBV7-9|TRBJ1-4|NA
CASSLVSGGKLFF
TGTGCCAGCAGCTTAGTTTCCGGGGGAAAACTGTTTTTT
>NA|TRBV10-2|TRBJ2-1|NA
CASSESASQFF
TGCGCCAGCAGTGAGTCCGCCTCGCAGTTCTTC
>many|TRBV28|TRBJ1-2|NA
CASSLGRGHYGYTF
TGTGCCAGCAGTTTAGGCAGGGGTCACTATGGCTACACCTTC
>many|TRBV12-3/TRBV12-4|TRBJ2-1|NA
CASTQGYEQFF
TGTGCCAGCACCCAGGGGTATGAGCAGTTCTTC
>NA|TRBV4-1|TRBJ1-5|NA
CASQGGGGQPQHF
TGCGCCAGCCAAGGAGGGGGAGGTCAGCCCCAGCATTTT
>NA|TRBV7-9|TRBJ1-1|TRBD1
CASSIQDRVKNTEAFF
TGTGCCAGCAGCATACAGGACAGGGTAAAAAACACTGAAGCTTTCTTT
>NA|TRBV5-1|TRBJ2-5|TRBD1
CASSLATGGETQYF
TGCGCCAGCAGCTTGGCCACAGGGGGAGAGACCCAGTACTTC
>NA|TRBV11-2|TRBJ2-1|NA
CASSLGTAPFF
TGTGCCAGCAGCTTAGGGACAGCCCCGTTCTTC
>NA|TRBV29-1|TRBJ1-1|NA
CSVEDLMGTEAFF
TGCAGCGTTGAAGATCTAATGGGCACTGAAGCTTTCTTT
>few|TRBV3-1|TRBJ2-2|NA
CASSQDKGGFTGELFF
TGTGCCAGCAGCCAAGATAAGGGCGGATTCACCGGGGAGCTGTTTTTT
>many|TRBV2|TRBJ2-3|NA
CASSEWRSSDTQYF
TGTGCCAGCAGTGAATGGCGATCCTCAGATACGCAGTATTTT
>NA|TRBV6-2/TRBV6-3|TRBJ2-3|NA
CASSPLELDTQYF
TGTGCCAGCAGTCCTCTCGAGCTGGATACGCAGTATTTT
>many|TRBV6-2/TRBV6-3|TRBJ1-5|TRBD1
CASRQGQGNQPQHF
TGTGCCAGCAGACAAGGACAGGGGAATCAGCCCCAGCATTTT
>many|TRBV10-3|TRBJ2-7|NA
CAISSSYEQYF
TGTGCCATCAGCAGTTCCTACGAGCAGTACTTC
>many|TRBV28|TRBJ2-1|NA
CASRSSVQSYNEQFF
TGTGCCAGCAGGTCTAGCGTACAATCCTACAATGAGCAGTTCTTC
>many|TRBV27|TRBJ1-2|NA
CASSPGVYYGYTF
TGTGCCAGCAGTCCAGGGGTTTACTATGGCTACACCTTC
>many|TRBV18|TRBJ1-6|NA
CASSPNLDSPLHF
TGTGCCAGCTCACCAAACTTGGATTCACCCCTCCACTTT
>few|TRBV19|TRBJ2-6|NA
CASSMGGRITSGANVLTF
TGTGCCAGTAGTATGGGGGGACGAATCACCTCTGGGGCCAACGTCCTGACTTTC
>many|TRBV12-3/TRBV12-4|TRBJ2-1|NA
CASSQQAPYNEQFF
TGTGCCAGCAGCCAGCAGGCCCCCTACAATGAGCAGTTCTTC
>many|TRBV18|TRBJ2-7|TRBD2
CASSPGRDEQYF
TGTGCCAGCTCACCGGGGAGGGACGAGCAGTACTTC
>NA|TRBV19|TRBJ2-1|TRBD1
CASTLDRAYNEQFF
TGTGCCAGTACCCTGGACAGGGCCTACAATGAGCAGTTCTTC
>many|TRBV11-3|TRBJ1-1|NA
CASSPGRRDTEAFF
TGTGCCAGCAGCCCAGGGAGGAGGGACACTGAAGCTTTCTTT
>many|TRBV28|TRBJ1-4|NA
CASSLLAGGDEKLFF
TGTGCCAGCAGTTTATTAGCGGGGGGCGATGAAAAACTGTTTTTT
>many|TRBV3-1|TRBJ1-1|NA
CASSRGIKAQAFF
TGTGCCAGCAGCCGAGGGATCAAAGCGCAAGCTTTCTTT
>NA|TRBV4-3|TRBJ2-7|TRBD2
CASSHGTSGNYEQYF
TGCGCCAGCAGCCATGGCACTAGCGGGAATTACGAGCAGTACTTC
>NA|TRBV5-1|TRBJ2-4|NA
CASSLGVGGPNIQYF
TGCGCCAGCAGCTTGGGGGTCGGAGGTCCCAACATTCAGTACTTC
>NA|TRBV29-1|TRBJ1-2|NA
CSVKGTFPSGGYTF
TGCAGCGTGAAAGGGACTTTTCCATCCGGAGGCTACACCTTC
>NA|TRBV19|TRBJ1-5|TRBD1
CASTPLEGASNQPQHF
TGTGCCAGTACCCCGTTGGAGGGGGCGAGCAATCAGCCCCAGCATTTT
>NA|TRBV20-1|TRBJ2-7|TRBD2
CSATPSGNLSYEQYF
TGCAGTGCTACCCCTAGCGGGAATTTATCCTACGAGCAGTACTTC
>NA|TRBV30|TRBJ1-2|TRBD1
CARGIQGAGGYTF
TGTGCCCGGGGAATTCAGGGGGCGGGTGGCTACACCTTC
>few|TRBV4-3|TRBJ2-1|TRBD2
CASSQSSGRLDEQFF
TGCGCCAGCAGCCAGTCTAGCGGGAGGCTAGATGAGCAGTTCTTC
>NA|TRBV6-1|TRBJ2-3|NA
CASSEAMGPSNTDTQYF
TGTGCCAGCAGTGAAGCGATGGGACCTAGCAACACAGATACGCAGTATTTT
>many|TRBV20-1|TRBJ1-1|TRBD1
CSASGPGTGITEAFF
TGCAGTGCTAGTGGACCTGGGACAGGGATCACTGAAGCTTTCTTT
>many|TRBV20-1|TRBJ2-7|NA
CSAPRFRGGYYEQYF
TGCAGTGCCCCTCGTTTCCGGGGCGGCTACTACGAGCAGTACTTC
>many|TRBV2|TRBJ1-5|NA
CASSYRRDGQPQHF
TGTGCCAGCAGCTACAGAAGGGACGGCCAGCCCCAGCATTTT
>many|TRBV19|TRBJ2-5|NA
CASSQSQETQYF
TGTGCCAGTTCACAGAGTCAAGAGACCCAGTACTTC